Listed below are T cell receptor beta chains from one sample, sequenced in a study of blood T cell repertoires in COVID-19. Produced via immunoSEQ multiplex PCR; TCRdb's table is partial and in-frame only. Of roughly 300,000 clones in the sample, roughly 83% are singletons; the top ten hold around 1.5%. Source material: peripheral blood. The receptors originated from a woman aged 45-60 years with acute or convalescent COVID-19. CDR3s include the opening cysteine and the closing phenylalanine or tryptophan. D genes are given only for firm matches. The size entry is marked missing in some rows and otherwise reads once, few, many or a size class.

TRBJ2-7	TRBD1	TRBV23-1	15	NA	CASIVPTGVTYEQYF	TGCGCCAGCATCGTGCCGACAGGGGTAACCTACGAGCAGTACTTC
TRBJ2-3	NA	TRBV20-1	11	NA	CSAPRPDTQYF	TGCAGTGCTCCCCGTCCAGATACGCAGTATTTT
TRBJ2-7	TRBD2	TRBV18	15	NA	CASSQTSGTSYEQYF	TGTGCCAGCTCACAAACTAGCGGGACCTCCTACGAGCAGTACTTC
TRBJ2-2	TRBD1	TRBV23-1	17	few	CASSHHSGTGRTGELFF	TGCGCCAGCAGTCATCACTCCGGGACAGGACGCACCGGGGAGCTGTTTTTT
TRBJ2-4	TRBD2	TRBV6-5	15	NA	CASSPSTSGEGIQYF	TGTGCCAGCAGTCCCTCAACTAGCGGGGAAGGAATTCAGTACTTC
TRBJ2-2	NA	TRBV24-1	15	NA	CATSDLLVNTGELFF	TGTGCCACCAGTGATTTGCTCGTGAACACCGGGGAGCTGTTTTTT
TRBJ2-7	TRBD1	TRBV14	13	NA	CASSPGQGYEQYF	TGTGCCAGCAGCCCCGGACAGGGTTACGAGCAGTACTTC
TRBJ2-7	TRBD1	TRBV28	15	NA	CASSSRTGGSDEQYF	TGTGCCAGCAGTTCACGGACAGGGGGCTCGGACGAGCAGTACTTC
TRBJ2-1	TRBD1	TRBV29-1	13	NA	CSVDGTVYNEQFF	TGCAGCGTTGACGGGACAGTTTACAATGAGCAGTTCTTC
TRBJ1-2	TRBD1	TRBV9	15	NA	CASSGGQGANYGYTF	TGTGCCAGCAGCGGGGGACAGGGAGCTAACTATGGCTACACCTTC
TRBJ2-3	NA	TRBV5-1	14	NA	CASSLGQILDTQYF	TGCGCCAGCAGCTTGGGTCAGATCTTGGATACGCAGTATTTT
TRBJ2-3	TRBD2	TRBV5-1	14	NA	CASSLAGVADTQYF	TGCGCCAGCAGCCTAGCGGGAGTGGCGGATACGCAGTATTTT
TRBJ2-7	TRBD2	TRBV7-8	12	once	CASSWTSREQYF	TGTGCCAGCAGCTGGACTAGTCGGGAGCAGTACTTC
TRBJ1-4	TRBD1	TRBV3-1/TRBV3-2	15	once	CASSPAQGYNEKLFF	TGTGCCAGCAGCCCGGCACAGGGGTACAATGAAAAACTGTTTTTT
TRBJ1-6	NA	TRBV5-6	13	once	CASSFNRDSPLHF	TGTGCCAGCAGCTTTAACAGGGACTCACCCCTCCACTTT
TRBJ1-1	TRBD1	TRBV5-1	13	NA	CASIPTGDTEAFF	TGCGCCAGCATCCCGACAGGGGACACTGAAGCTTTCTTT
TRBJ2-7	TRBD2	TRBV7-2	13	NA	CASSLSGRTEQYF	TGTGCCAGCAGCTTAAGCGGGAGGACGGAGCAGTACTTC
TRBJ2-7	TRBD1	TRBV24-1	15	NA	CATSPRDSDSYEQYF	TGTGCCACCAGTCCACGGGACAGTGACTCCTACGAGCAGTACTTC
TRBJ2-7	TRBD2	TRBV9	14	once	CASSSSGSSNEQYF	TGTGCCAGCAGCTCTAGCGGGAGTAGCAACGAGCAGTACTTC
TRBJ1-5	NA	TRBV24-1	13	NA	CATSALTNQPQHF	TGTGCCACCAGTGCCCTAACTAATCAGCCCCAGCATTTT
TRBJ2-7	NA	TRBV29-1	12	once	CSVGDRRYEQYF	TGCAGCGTAGGAGACAGGCGTTACGAGCAGTACTTC
TRBJ2-3	NA	TRBV19	14	NA	CASSIMETTDTQYF	TGTGCCAGTAGTATTATGGAGACCACAGATACGCAGTATTTT
TRBJ1-6	TRBD1	TRBV19	14	NA	CASSIDRGNSPLHF	TGTGCCAGTAGTATCGACAGGGGTAATTCACCCCTCCACTTT
TRBJ2-2	TRBD1	TRBV15	18	NA	CATSRVPGTGENTGELFF	TGTGCCACCAGCAGAGTCCCCGGGACAGGGGAAAACACCGGGGAGCTGTTTTTT
TRBJ1-2	NA	TRBV2	14	NA	CASSEGGGIYGYTF	TGTGCCAGCAGTGAAGGGGGCGGGATCTATGGCTACACCTTC
TRBJ2-7	TRBD1	TRBV5-6	17	NA	CASSLAGQGLLQGEQYF	TGTGCCAGCAGCTTGGCGGGACAGGGCCTATTACAAGGCGAGCAGTACTTC
TRBJ2-3	TRBD2	TRBV27	15	NA	CASSSGGRGWDTQYF	TGTGCCAGCAGTTCTGGCGGGAGAGGTTGGGATACGCAGTATTTT
TRBJ1-3	NA	TRBV27	13	few	CASSRGSGNTIYF	TGTGCCAGCAGCAGAGGTTCTGGAAACACCATATATTTT
TRBJ1-2	TRBD1	TRBV28	14	NA	CASSWGQPKAGYTF	TGTGCCAGCAGCTGGGGACAGCCCAAGGCTGGCTACACCTTC
TRBJ1-2	NA	TRBV3-1/TRBV3-2	15	NA	CASSQPTDPHYGYTF	TGTGCCAGCAGCCAGCCGACAGATCCGCACTATGGCTACACCTTC
TRBJ2-1	NA	TRBV5-1	18	NA	CASSLGYGSLAALNEQFF	TGCGCCAGCAGCTTAGGTTATGGGAGCCTGGCGGCTCTTAATGAGCAGTTCTTC
TRBJ1-4	NA	TRBV21-1	16	NA	CASSKAVTATNEKLFF	TGTGCCAGCAGCAAAGCGGTAACAGCAACTAATGAAAAACTGTTTTTT
TRBJ2-7	TRBD1	TRBV5-1	16	NA	CASSLVGTGLISEQYF	TGCGCCAGCAGCTTGGTGGGGACAGGGTTAATCAGCGAGCAGTACTTC
TRBJ1-5	NA	TRBV21-1	19	NA	CASSKICGTAPPVNQPQHF	TGTGCCAGCAGCAAAATTTGCGGGACAGCCCCCCCGGTCAATCAGCCCCAGCATTTT
TRBJ1-1	NA	TRBV10-3	14	NA	CAISESPRDTEAFF	TGTGCCATCAGTGAGTCACCGCGGGACACTGAAGCTTTCTTT
TRBJ2-7	NA	TRBV4-1	15	NA	CASSSRGGYPYEQYF	TGCGCCAGCAGCTCTAGGGGGGGATATCCCTACGAGCAGTACTTC
TRBJ2-5	TRBD2	TRBV5-1	15	NA	CASSSRTSGGETQYF	TGCGCCAGCAGCTCTCGGACTAGCGGTGGAGAGACCCAGTACTTC
TRBJ1-1	NA	TRBV5-1	15	few	CASSLGDSMNTEAFF	TGCGCCAGCAGCTTGGGAGATTCCATGAACACTGAAGCTTTCTTT
TRBJ2-7	NA	TRBV27	12	NA	CASSLTGFVQYF	TGTGCCAGCAGCCTAACAGGGTTTGTGCAGTACTTC
TRBJ1-4	TRBD1	TRBV7-2	14	few	CASSLGQGREKLFF	TGTGCCAGCAGCCTGGGACAGGGTAGGGAAAAACTGTTTTTT
TRBJ1-6	NA	TRBV9	14	NA	CASSAAPRGSPLHF	TGTGCCAGCAGCGCAGCCCCCAGGGGTTCACCCCTCCACTTT
TRBJ2-7	TRBD1	TRBV28	14	NA	CASIPGQGSYEQYF	TGTGCCAGCATACCTGGACAGGGGTCCTACGAGCAGTACTTC
TRBJ1-2	NA	TRBV7-9	12	NA	CASSTRQSGYTF	TGTGCCAGCAGCACCCGACAGTCTGGCTACACCTTC